This entry describes one TCR beta chain. The antigen remains undetermined. Sample time point: pretreatment peripheral blood. Per germline, CDR1 SNHLY and CDR2 FYNNEI. CDR3 length equals 15 residues. V gave up 6 bases and J gave up 7 bases; unmatched junction bases: 10. This entry comes from a study of PD-L1 blockade in urothelial cancer. Study information: Bladder-origin urothelial cancer in males covered most of the roughly 29 patients. The study, taken as a whole, reports: Greater 3-week expansion of tumor-associated blood clones was recorded for durable-benefit patients. Improved survival was predicted by pretreatment blood TCR clonality below the median.

The method was immunoSEQ multiplex PCR; TCRdb's version includes in-frame clones alone and lacks a portion of them. The sample holds around 82,000 clones, around 83% seen once. The sample was PBMCs, taken around atezolizumab (anti-PD-L1) treatment. V is TRBV2 and J is TRBJ2-7, with 12 positions matching TRBD2. The clonotype comes from a man in his fifties or sixties with urothelial cancer. The CDR3 DNA reads as TGTGCCAGCAGGCCGCTAGCGGGAGGGCCGAGAGAGCAGTACTTC. Amino acid sequence: CASRPLAGGPREQYF. Based on the CDR3 plus reference TRBV2 and TRBJ2-7, the full variable domain is EPEVTQTPSHQVTQMGQEVILRCVPISNHLYFYWYRQILGQKVEFLVSFYNNEISEKSEIFDDQFSVERPDGSNFTLKIRSTKLEDSAMYFCASRPLAGGPREQYFGPGTRLTVT.